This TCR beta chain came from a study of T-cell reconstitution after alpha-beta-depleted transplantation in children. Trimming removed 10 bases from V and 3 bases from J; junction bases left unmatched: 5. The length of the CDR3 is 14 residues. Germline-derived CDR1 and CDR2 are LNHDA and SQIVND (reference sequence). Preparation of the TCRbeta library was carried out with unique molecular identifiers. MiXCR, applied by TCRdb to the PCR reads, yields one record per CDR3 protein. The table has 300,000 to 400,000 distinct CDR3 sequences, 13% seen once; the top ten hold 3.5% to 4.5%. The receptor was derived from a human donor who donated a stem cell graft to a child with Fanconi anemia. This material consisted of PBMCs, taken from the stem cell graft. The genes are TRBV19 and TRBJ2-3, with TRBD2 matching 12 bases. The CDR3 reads CATGLAGNTDTQYF. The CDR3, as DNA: TGTGCCACCGGACTAGCGGGGAATACAGATACGCAGTATTTT.